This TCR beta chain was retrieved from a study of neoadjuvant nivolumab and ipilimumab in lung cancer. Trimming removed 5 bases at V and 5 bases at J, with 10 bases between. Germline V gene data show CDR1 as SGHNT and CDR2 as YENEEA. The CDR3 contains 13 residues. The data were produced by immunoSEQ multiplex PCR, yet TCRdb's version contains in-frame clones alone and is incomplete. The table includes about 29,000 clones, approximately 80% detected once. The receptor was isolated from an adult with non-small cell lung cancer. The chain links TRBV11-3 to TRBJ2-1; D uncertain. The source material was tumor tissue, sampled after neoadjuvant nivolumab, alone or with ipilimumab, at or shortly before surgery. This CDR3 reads CASSTDGHNEQFF. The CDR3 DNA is TGTGCCAGCAGCACGGACGGACACAATGAGCAGTTCTTC.